The 6 T cell receptor beta chains below all came from one sample that was sequenced in a study of blood T cell repertoires in COVID-19. The protocol was immunoSEQ multiplex PCR, while the TCRdb copy is restricted to in-frame clones and leaves out a portion. The sample lists 350,000 to 400,000 clones; approximately 90% were seen once. Sequencing was done on a sample of PBMCs or T cells enriched from blood (not recorded which). These TCRs come from a woman aged 18-29 years who had recovered from COVID-19.

V is TRBV29-1 and J is TRBJ1-4; 9 bases match TRBD1. CDR1 and CDR2 from the germline V gene are SQVTM and ANQGSEA. The CDR3 spans 13 residues. The V gene end was trimmed by 7 bases and the J gene end by 8 bases; junction bases not matched to a gene: 8. CDR3 amino acids: CSGGTGFGEKLFF. The CDR3 bases are TGCAGCGGCGGGACAGGGTTCGGAGAAAAACTGTTTTTT.

CDR3 residues: CSVETRSSYNEQFF. CDR3 DNA: TGCAGCGTTGAAACTAGGAGCTCCTACAATGAGCAGTTCTTC. V is TRBV29-1 and J is TRBJ2-1, with D maybe TRBD2 (5 bases). The germline V gene has CDR1 SQVTM and CDR2 ANQGSEA. V was shortened by 2 bases and J by 0 bases, with 8 bases between the two germline ends. CDR3 length: 14 amino acids.

This clone has a handful of counts. This sequence joins TRBV28 and TRBJ1-5; D is perhaps TRBD1 (6 bases). Between the trimmed V and J ends, which lost 8 bases and 3 bases, there was a span of 14 bases. The CDR3 runs 14 residues. Germline values: CDR1 MDHEN, CDR2 SYDVKM. CDR3 DNA: TGTGCCAGCGGTTGGGCAGGGGTCAATCAGCCCCAGCATTTT. Amino acid sequence: CASGWAGVNQPQHF.

The chain carries TRBV4-2 and TRBJ1-2; the D is unclear. The CDR3 is made up of 14 amino acids. Trimming took 3 bases from V and 8 from J, leaving 16 bases between them. Germline CDR1 and CDR2: LGHNA and YNFKEQ. In DNA, the CDR3 is TGTGCCAGCAGCCACAACGAGAGGCCCGGAGGCTACACCTTC. The encoded protein is CASSHNERPGGYTF.

The chain recombines TRBV19 with TRBJ1-1; the D gene is possibly TRBD1 (5 bases). The CDR3 contains 15 residues. Germline V gives CDR1 LNHDA, CDR2 SQIVND (reference sequence). Trimming removed 3 bases from V and 2 bases from J, with 13 bases in between. The DNA for the CDR3 is TGTGCCAGTAGTATCGGTGGGACTTTTAACACTGAAGCTTTCTTT. It codes for CASSIGGTFNTEAFF. Together with reference TRBV19 and TRBJ1-1, the CDR3 gives the full variable domain: DGGITQSPKYLFRKEGQNVTLSCEQNLNHDAMYWYRQDPGQGLRLIYYSQIVNDFQKGDIAEGYSVSREKKESFPLTVTSAQKNPTAFYLCASSIGGTFNTEAFFGQGTRLTVV.

This clone has only a few counts. The chain recombines TRBV7-3 with TRBJ1-4, with D perhaps TRBD1 (5 bases). In germline, CDR1 is SGHTA, CDR2 FQGTGA. The CDR3 contains 15 residues. Deletions cut 5 bases from V and 6 bases from J, with 16 bases between. The CDR3 protein is CASSTRQGLDEKLFF. CDR3 sequence (DNA): TGTGCCAGCAGCACCCGCCAGGGATTGGATGAAAAACTGTTTTTT.